This T cell receptor (beta chain) was identified in a study of shared clonotypes between healthy human individuals. Germline V gives CDR1 LGHNA, CDR2 YSLEER. The trim removed 6 bases at V and 4 bases at J, leaving 7 bases unmatched. The CDR3 loop spans 17 amino acids. Libraries were prepared by immunoSEQ multiplex PCR; TCRdb keeps only in-frame clonotypes and omits some of them. The sample includes roughly 2,000,000 clones, 85% to 95% of them seen just once. In the naive CD8 group, cells lacked CD45RO and were positively selected for CCR7, so terminally differentiated effector memory CD45RA+ cells were left out. Donors were healthy HIV-negative adults without recent acute infections or vaccinations. A note on this clone: Other DNA sequences from this sample encode an identical CDR3 as well.

The origin of this receptor is a man between 18 and 29 years old in good health. Some clones in this sample may be carry-over from other donors' samples. The rearrangement links TRBV4-3 to TRBJ2-1, with 15 bases that match TRBD2. The sequenced sample was naive CD8+ T cells from PBMCs. This CDR3 is CASSQGLAGGLYNEQFF. The CDR3 nucleotides are TGCGCCAGCAGTCAGGGACTAGCGGGAGGACTATACAATGAGCAGTTCTTC.